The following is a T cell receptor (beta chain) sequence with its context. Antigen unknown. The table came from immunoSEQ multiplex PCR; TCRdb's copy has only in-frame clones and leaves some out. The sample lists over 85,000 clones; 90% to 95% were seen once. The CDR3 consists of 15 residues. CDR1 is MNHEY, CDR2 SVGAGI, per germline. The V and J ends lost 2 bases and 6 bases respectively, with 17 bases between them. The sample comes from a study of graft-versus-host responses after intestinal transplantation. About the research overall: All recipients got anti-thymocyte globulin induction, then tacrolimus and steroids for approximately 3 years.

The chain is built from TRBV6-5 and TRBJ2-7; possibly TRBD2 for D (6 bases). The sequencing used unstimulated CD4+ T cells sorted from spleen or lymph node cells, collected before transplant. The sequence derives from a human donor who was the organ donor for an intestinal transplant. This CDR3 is CASSYDGGVIGEQYF. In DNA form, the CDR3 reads TGTGCCAGCAGTTACGATGGCGGGGTGATTGGCGAGCAGTACTTC.